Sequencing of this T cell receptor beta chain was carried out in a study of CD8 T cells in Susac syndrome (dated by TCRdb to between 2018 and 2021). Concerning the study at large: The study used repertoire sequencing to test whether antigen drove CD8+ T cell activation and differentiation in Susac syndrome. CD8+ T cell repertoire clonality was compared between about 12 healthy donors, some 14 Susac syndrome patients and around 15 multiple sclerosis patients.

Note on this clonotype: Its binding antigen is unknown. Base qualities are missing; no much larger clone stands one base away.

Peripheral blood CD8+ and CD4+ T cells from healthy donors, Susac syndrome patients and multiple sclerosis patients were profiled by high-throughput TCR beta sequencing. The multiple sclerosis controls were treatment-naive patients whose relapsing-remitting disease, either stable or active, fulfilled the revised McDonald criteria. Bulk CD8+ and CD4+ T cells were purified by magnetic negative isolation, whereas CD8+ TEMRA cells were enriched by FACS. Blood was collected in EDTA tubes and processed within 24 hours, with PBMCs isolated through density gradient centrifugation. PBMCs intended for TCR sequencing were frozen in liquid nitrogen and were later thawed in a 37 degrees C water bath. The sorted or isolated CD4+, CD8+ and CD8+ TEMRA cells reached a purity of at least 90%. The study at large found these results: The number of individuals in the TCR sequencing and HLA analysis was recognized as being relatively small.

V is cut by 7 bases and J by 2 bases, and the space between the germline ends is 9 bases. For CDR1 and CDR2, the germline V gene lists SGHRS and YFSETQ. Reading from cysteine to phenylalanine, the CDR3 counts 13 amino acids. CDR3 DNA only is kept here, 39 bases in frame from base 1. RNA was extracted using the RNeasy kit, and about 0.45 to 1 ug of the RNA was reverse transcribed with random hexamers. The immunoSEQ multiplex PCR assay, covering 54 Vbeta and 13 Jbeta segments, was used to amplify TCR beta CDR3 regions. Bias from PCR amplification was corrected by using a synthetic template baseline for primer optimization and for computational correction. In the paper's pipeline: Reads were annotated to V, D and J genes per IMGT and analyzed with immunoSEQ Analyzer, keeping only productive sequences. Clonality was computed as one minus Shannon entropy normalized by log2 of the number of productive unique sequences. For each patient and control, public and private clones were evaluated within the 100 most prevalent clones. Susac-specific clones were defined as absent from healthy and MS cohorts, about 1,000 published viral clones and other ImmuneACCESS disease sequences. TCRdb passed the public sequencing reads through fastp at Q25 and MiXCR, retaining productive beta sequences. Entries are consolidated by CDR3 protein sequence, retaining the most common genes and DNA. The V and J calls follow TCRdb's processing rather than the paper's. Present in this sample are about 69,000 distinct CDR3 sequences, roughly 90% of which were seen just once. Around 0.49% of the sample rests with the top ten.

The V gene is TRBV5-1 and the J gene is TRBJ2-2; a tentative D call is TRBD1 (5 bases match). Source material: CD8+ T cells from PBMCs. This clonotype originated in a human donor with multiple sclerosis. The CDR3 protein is CASAQGNTGELFF. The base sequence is TGCGCCAGCGCGCAGGGAAACACCGGGGAGCTGTTTTTT.